This is a list of T cell receptor beta chains from one sample in a study of control samples from healthy donors and cancer patients. The method was immunoSEQ multiplex PCR; TCRdb's version includes in-frame clones alone and lacks a portion of them. This sample has roughly 130,000 clones, with around 93% found just once. The sequenced sample consisted of blood. The receptor set was obtained from a man aged 18 to 29 in good health. Each CDR3 is given with its conserved first and last residue. The D gene is left open where the match is weak. Clone size is shown for a subset of rows, as once, few, many or a class of expanded clone.

TRBD2	TRBJ2-3	.	TRBV9	TGTGCCAGCAGCGCCCTTAGCGGGGGTCTAACAGATACGCAGTATTTT	CASSALSGGLTDTQYF
.	TRBJ2-1	.	TRBV2	TGTGCCAGCAGTGAACAAGGTCTAAACGAGCAGTTCTTC	CASSEQGLNEQFF
TRBD1	TRBJ1-1	.	TRBV27	TGTGCCAGCAGTTTAGGGACAGCGGGAACTGAAGCTTTCTTT	CASSLGTAGTEAFF
TRBD1	TRBJ2-1	.	TRBV7-3	TGTGCCAGCAGCTCACGTCCCGGGACAGGGACTGAGCAGTTCTTC	CASSSRPGTGTEQFF
.	TRBJ1-2	.	TRBV5-1	TGCGCCAGCAGCTTGGCTGGGAGCTATGGCTACACCTTC	CASSLAGSYGYTF
.	TRBJ1-6	.	TRBV5-4	TGTGCCAGCAGCTTGGGCAGCTTAAATTCACCCCTCCACTTT	CASSLGSLNSPLHF
TRBD2	TRBJ2-3	.	TRBV10-2	TGCGCCAGCAGCCGGACTAGCGGGGGGACGGATACGCAGTATTTT	CASSRTSGGTDTQYF
TRBD2	TRBJ2-7	.	TRBV9	TGTGCCAGCAGCGTAGATACTAGCGGGGGAATCTACGAGCAGTACTTC	CASSVDTSGGIYEQYF
.	TRBJ2-5	once	TRBV11-2	TGTGCCAGCAGCTCCACCCCGGGGGCAGGAGAGACCCAGTACTTC	CASSSTPGAGETQYF
.	TRBJ1-1	once	TRBV10-3	TGTGCCATCAGTGTCCGCGGTTTGGGCACTGAAGCTTTCTTT	CAISVRGLGTEAFF
.	TRBJ1-5	.	TRBV6-1	TGTGCCAGCAGTGGGACATCAGGGGCTAGCAATCAGCCCCAGCATTTT	CASSGTSGASNQPQHF
.	TRBJ2-7	.	TRBV5-4	TGTGCCAGCAGCTTCTCACAGAGAGACGAGCAGTACTTC	CASSFSQRDEQYF
.	TRBJ1-5	.	TRBV5-1	TGCGCCAGCAGCTTATGGGGAAGGGATCAGCCCCAGCATTTT	CASSLWGRDQPQHF
.	TRBJ1-2	.	TRBV30	TGTGCCTGGAGTGTAACTTTCGGGGTAAACTATGGCTACACCTTC	CAWSVTFGVNYGYTF
.	TRBJ2-7	.	TRBV5-1	TGCGCCAGCAGCTTGGCCCTAGCCTACGAGCAGTACTTC	CASSLALAYEQYF
TRBD1	TRBJ1-4	.	TRBV5-1	TGCGCCAGCAGCTTTCAGGGGGCCGGGGAAAAACTGTTTTTT	CASSFQGAGEKLFF
.	TRBJ1-2	.	TRBV6-5	TGTGCCAGCAGTCAAACTCAGGGTGACTATGGCTACACCTTC	CASSQTQGDYGYTF
.	TRBJ2-1	.	TRBV11-3	TGTGCCAGCAGCTTAGAGCAGGGGATAAACAATGAGCAGTTCTTC	CASSLEQGINNEQFF
TRBD1	TRBJ1-1	once	TRBV27	TGTGCCAGCAGTTCGCCGGGACAGGGCTTCACTGAAGCTTTCTTT	CASSSPGQGFTEAFF
TRBD2	TRBJ2-3	.	TRBV4-1	TGCGCCAGCAGCCTCTCCGGGGGGACTAGCACAGATACGCAGTATTTT	CASSLSGGTSTDTQYF
TRBD1	TRBJ2-7	once	TRBV19	TGTGCCAGTAGAATCTCCGGGACAGGGAGCTCCTACGAGCAGTACTTC	CASRISGTGSSYEQYF
TRBD1	TRBJ2-3	.	TRBV19	TGTGCCAGTAGTACGTTGGGGACAGCCCGCCCGTATATGCAGTATTTT	CASSTLGTARPYMQYF
.	TRBJ1-2	.	TRBV5-1	TGCGCCAGCAGCTCCGCAGATCCAGGGGCTGGCTACACCTTC	CASSSADPGAGYTF
.	TRBJ2-5	few	TRBV14	TGTGCCAGCAGCCAGGGCGGGGCAGGAGAGACCCAGTACTTC	CASSQGGAGETQYF
.	TRBJ2-1	.	TRBV5-1	TGCGCCAGCAGGGCCGGACAGACCTTTTGGAATGAGCAGTTCTTC	CASRAGQTFWNEQFF
.	TRBJ1-3	.	TRBV10-2	TGCGCCAGTTACTCTGGAAACACCATATATTTT	CASYSGNTIYF
.	TRBJ2-1	.	TRBV11-3	TGTGCCAGCAGCCTGACAACCAGCCGAAATGAGCAGTTCTTC	CASSLTTSRNEQFF
.	TRBJ1-1	.	TRBV7-9	TGTGCCAGCAGCCCGAGGGGGGGTACTGAAGCTTTCTTT	CASSPRGGTEAFF